These 5 T cell receptor beta chains originate from one sample sequenced in a study of regulatory T cells in long-lasting Graves disease. Time point noted: newly diagnosed GD, antithyroid drugs for less than 3 months. The TCR library was made from RNA extracted from PBMCs. The TCR beta library used iRepertoire HTBI primers with Arm-PCR amplification of CDR3. TCRdb redid the calling of the multiplex PCR reads with MiXCR, one entry per CDR3 protein. The sample carries fewer than 350,000 distinct CDR3 sequences, 18% recorded once. Sequences were derived from peripheral blood mononuclear cells (PBMCs), sampled at new diagnosis, from a patient treated with antithyroid drugs. The receptors shown here come from a female donor with Graves disease.

This clonotype has more than one count but fewer than ten. CDR3 bases: TGTGCCAGCAGCTTGGAATCGGGAGGGAGCTATAGGGATGAGCAGTTCTTC. The encoded protein is CASSLESGGSYRDEQFF. The chain recombines TRBV7-6 with TRBJ2-1; the match to TRBD2 covers 8 bases. From germline, CDR1 is SGHVS and CDR2 FNYEAQ. J gave up 8 bases and V 3 bases, and 15 bases lay outside the gene matches. The CDR3 spans 17 residues.

This chain links TRBV6-1 with TRBJ1-2; 8 nucleotides line up with TRBD1. CDR3 length: 17 residues. Germline loops: CDR1 MNHNS, CDR2 SASEGT. The V gene end was trimmed by 0 bases and the J gene end by 4 bases; junction bases not matched to a gene: 10. CDR3 protein: CASSEAYRGDFGYGYTF. CDR3 DNA: TGTGCCAGCAGTGAAGCTTACAGGGGGGATTTTGGCTATGGCTACACCTTC.

Ten or more counts support this clonotype. The rearrangement joins TRBV14 to TRBJ2-5, with 9 bases that match TRBD1. V was clipped by 4 bases and J by 2 bases; unmatched bases: 11. This CDR3 has 17 amino acids. The germline CDR1 and CDR2 sequences are SGHDN and FVKESK. CDR3 residues: CASSRNHGTGTQETQYF. The CDR3 nucleotides are TGTGCCAGCAGCCGTAACCATGGGACAGGGACACAAGAGACCCAGTACTTC.

The CDR3 region has the DNA TGTGCCAGCAGCCAAGATCAGAAGGAGTGGGGCACTGAAGCTTTCTTT. Translation: CASSQDQKEWGTEAFF. This chain links TRBV4-2 with TRBJ1-1; D call uncertain. This CDR3 comprises 16 residues. V lost 0 bases and J 4 bases, leaving 15 bases between the germline ends. Germline V lookup: CDR1 LGHNA, CDR2 YNFKEQ.

The chain employs TRBV18 and TRBJ2-5; 7 bases match TRBD1. CDR1 and CDR2 (germline): KGHSH, LQKENI. The CDR3 runs to 14 residues. V gave up 6 bases and J gave up 5 bases; unmatched junction bases: 9. The CDR3 reads CASSPRDSEETQYF. The CDR3 coding sequence is TGTGCCAGCTCTCCAAGGGACAGTGAGGAGACCCAGTACTTC. Together with reference TRBV18 and TRBJ2-5, the CDR3 gives the full variable domain: NAGVMQNPRHLVRRRGQEARLRCSPMKGHSHVYWYRQLPEEGLKFMVYLQKENIIDESGMPKERFSAEFPKEGPSILRIQQVVRGDSAAYFCASSPRDSEETQYFGPGTRLLVL.